The 6 T cell receptor beta chains below were found in one sample sequenced in a study of shared clonotypes between healthy human individuals (dated by TCRdb to 2019 to 2021). Library preparation was by the immunoSEQ multiplex PCR assay. TCRdb took this table from immuneACCESS and kept in-frame rearrangements with V and J called. Such tables lack part of the clones; where checked against another copy, unresolved V genes explain under half of the gap, and the rest is unexplained. The sample records more than 400,000 clones, 90% to 97% of which are singletons. The ten largest account for under 0.06% of the sample. Sequencing was performed on naive CD4+ T cells sorted from blood. The cell subset or site label for this specimen denotes: CD45RA+ positively selected. All receptors derive from a woman in her thirties in good health.

The chain combines TRBV20-1 with TRBJ1-4; D ambiguous. The CDR3 totals 11 residues. Germline CDR1 DFQATT, CDR2 SNEGSKA (reference sequence). Trimming cost V 3 bases and J 12 bases, with 11 bases left between them. The CDR3 nucleotides are TGCAGTGCTAGTGAATGGGGAGAACTGTTTTTT. This codes for CSASEWGELFF.

The J gene is TRBJ1-1, the V gene TRBV19; 7 bases match TRBD1. CDR3 length equals 15 residues. J gave up 1 base and V 3 bases, and 5 bases lay outside the gene matches. CDR1 and CDR2 (germline): LNHDA, SQIVND (reference sequence). The DNA of the CDR3 is TGTGCCAGTAGTATTAGACAGGGCAAGAACACTGAAGCTTTCTTT. Amino acid sequence: CASSIRQGKNTEAFF. Combining the CDR3 with reference TRBV19 and TRBJ1-1 gives the whole variable domain DGGITQSPKYLFRKEGQNVTLSCEQNLNHDAMYWYRQDPGQGLRLIYYSQIVNDFQKGDIAEGYSVSREKKESFPLTVTSAQKNPTAFYLCASSIRQGKNTEAFFGQGTRLTVV.

V gene TRBV28 combines with J gene TRBJ2-5; a possible D gene is TRBD1 (6 bases). The J call may be faulty, since TRBJ2-7 better matches the DNA end. Germline V gives CDR1 MDHEN, CDR2 SYDVKM. The CDR3 spans 14 residues. CDR3 nucleotides: TGTGCCAGCGGAAACCTACAGGGCTCCTACGAGCAGTACTTC. Translated: CASGNLQGSYEQYF.

V is TRBV19 and J is TRBJ2-5; D perhaps matches TRBD2 (5 bases). This CDR3 contains 11 residues. Germline CDR1 reads LNHDA; CDR2 reads SQIVND (reference sequence). The ends were cut back, 4 bases at V and 9 bases at J, with 9 bases in the middle. The CDR3 nucleotides read TGTGCCAGTAGTACCGACGGGGCCCAGTACTTC. Its protein product is CASSTDGAQYF. Looking up the rest from reference TRBV19 and TRBJ2-5 gives the full variable domain: DGGITQSPKYLFRKEGQNVTLSCEQNLNHDAMYWYRQDPGQGLRLIYYSQIVNDFQKGDIAEGYSVSREKKESFPLTVTSAQKNPTAFYLCASSTDGAQYFGPGTRLLVL.

This chain connects TRBV27 to TRBJ2-3, with a possible D match to TRBD1 (5 bases). V was pared by 5 bases and J by 7 bases, with 25 bases between. Germline CDR1 MNHEY, CDR2 SMNVEV (reference sequence). The CDR3 contains 17 residues. The CDR3 DNA sequence: TGTGCCAGCAGTCCCAAGATTGACAGCCAGGCTCGAAATACGCAGTATTTT. Translated: CASSPKIDSQARNTQYF.

The J gene is TRBJ2-3, the V gene TRBV5-8; tentatively, D is TRBD1 or TRBD2 (5 bases each). The CDR3 has 17 amino acids. Germline values: CDR1 SGHTS, CDR2 YDEGEE. Trimming stripped 4 bases from V and 5 bases from J, with 23 bases between. In DNA, the CDR3 is TGTGCCAGCAGCGTGGGGTCTTTGGGGCCCGGAGGAGATACGCAGTATTTT. Encoded protein: CASSVGSLGPGGDTQYF.